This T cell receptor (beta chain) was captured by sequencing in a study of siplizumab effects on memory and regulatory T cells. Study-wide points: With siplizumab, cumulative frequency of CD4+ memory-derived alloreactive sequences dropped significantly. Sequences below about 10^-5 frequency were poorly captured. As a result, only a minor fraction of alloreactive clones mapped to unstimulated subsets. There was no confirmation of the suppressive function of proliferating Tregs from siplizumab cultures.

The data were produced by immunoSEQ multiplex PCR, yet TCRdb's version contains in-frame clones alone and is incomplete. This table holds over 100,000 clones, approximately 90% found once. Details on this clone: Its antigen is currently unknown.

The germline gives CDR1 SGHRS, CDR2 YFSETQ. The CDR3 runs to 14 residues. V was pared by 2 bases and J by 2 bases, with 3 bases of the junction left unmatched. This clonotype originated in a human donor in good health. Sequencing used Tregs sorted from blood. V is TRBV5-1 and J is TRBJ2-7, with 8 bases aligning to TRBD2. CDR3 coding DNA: TGCGCCAGCAGCTTACTAGCGGAGACCTACGAGCAGTACTTC. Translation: CASSLLAETYEQYF.